Listed below are T cell receptor beta chains from one sample, sequenced in a study of technical replicates of blood from a handful of donors. Sequencing was performed with immunoSEQ multiplex PCR; in TCRdb, only in-frame clones are kept and a portion is missing. The sample shows 75,000 to 100,000 clones, 85% to 95% of them seen only once. Sequencing was performed on T cells isolated from PBMCs. These receptors were collected from a human donor in good health. Both conserved end residues are part of each CDR3. Each record gives: clone size, V gene, D gene, J gene, CDR3 DNA, CDR3 protein. A D gene is named only where the DNA matches it firmly. Some rows have no size entry. The others give once, few or many, or a class for an expanded clone.

NA,TRBV2,TRBD2,TRBJ2-3,TGTGCCAGCAGTGGGACTAGCTACACAGATACGCAGTATTTT,CASSGTSYTDTQYF
NA,TRBV6-1,NA,TRBJ1-3,TGTGCCAGTCCGGACTCGGGAGGAAACACCATATATTTT,CASPDSGGNTIYF
NA,TRBV27,NA,TRBJ1-5,TGTGCCAGCAGTTTGGGCCGCAATCAGCCCCAGCATTTT,CASSLGRNQPQHF
NA,TRBV6-5,TRBD2,TRBJ2-1,TGTGCCAGCAGTTACGACTACTTAGCGGGGCAGTTCTTC,CASSYDYLAGQFF
NA,TRBV4-1,NA,TRBJ2-7,TGCGCCAGCAGCCACGTCCAGGGGCACTCCTACGAGCAGTACTTC,CASSHVQGHSYEQYF
NA,TRBV5-1,TRBD1,TRBJ2-1,TGCGCCAGCAGCCCAGGGGGCTTAAACAATGAGCAGTTCTTC,CASSPGGLNNEQFF
NA,TRBV21-1,NA,TRBJ2-7,TGTGCCAGCCGACCGAGAACAGGGGCCTACGAGCAGTACTTC,CASRPRTGAYEQYF
NA,TRBV30,TRBD1,TRBJ1-1,TGTGCCTGGAGTCGACAGGGGAACACTGAAGCTTTCTTT,CAWSRQGNTEAFF
NA,TRBV11-2,TRBD1,TRBJ2-7,TGTGCCAGCAGGATCGCTGGGACAGGGGACTACGAGCAGTACTTC,CASRIAGTGDYEQYF
once,TRBV7-9,TRBD1,TRBJ2-1,TGTGCCAGCAGCTTAGAAATGGGACAGTATGAGCAGTTCTTC,CASSLEMGQYEQFF
NA,TRBV18,TRBD1,TRBJ2-7,TGTGCCAGCTCACCAGGACAGGGTGGAACCTACGAGCAGTACTTC,CASSPGQGGTYEQYF
few,TRBV27,TRBD1,TRBJ1-2,TGTGCCAGCAGTGACGGACAGGGTTGGCATGGCTACACCTTC,CASSDGQGWHGYTF
NA,TRBV5-4,NA,TRBJ1-1,TGTGCCAGCAGCCCGGGACAGAACACTGAAGCTTTCTTT,CASSPGQNTEAFF
NA,TRBV28,TRBD1,TRBJ1-1,TGTGCCAGCAGTCTGACAGGGTCTATGAACACTGAAGCTTTCTTT,CASSLTGSMNTEAFF
NA,TRBV5-1,NA,TRBJ2-7,TGCGCCAGCAGTTTGGGCCAGGGGCGGATTTACGAGCAGTACTTC,CASSLGQGRIYEQYF
NA,TRBV6-5,NA,TRBJ1-5,TGTGCCAGCAGGGAGGACGGCTATCAGCCCCAGCATTTT,CASREDGYQPQHF
few,TRBV6-1,NA,TRBJ1-5,TGTGCCAGCAGTGAAGCCGCGGAGGGTGGGGTGCAGCCCCAGCATTTT,CASSEAAEGGVQPQHF
NA,TRBV4-2,NA,TRBJ2-1,TGTGCCAGCAGCCAATTCCGGGAAGAAGAAGAGCAGTTCTTC,CASSQFREEEEQFF
NA,TRBV7-3,TRBD2,TRBJ2-2,TGTGCCAGCAGCTTAACCCAGACTAGCACGAACACCGGGGAGCTGTTTTTT,CASSLTQTSTNTGELFF
NA,TRBV11-2,TRBD1,TRBJ1-5,TGTGCCAGCAGCCCGACAGGGCTGGGCAATCAGCCCCAGCATTTT,CASSPTGLGNQPQHF
NA,TRBV13,TRBD2,TRBJ2-1,TGTGCCAGCAGCTTTTGGAGGAGAACCGGGACTAGCGGCTACAATGAGCAGTTCTTC,CASSFWRRTGTSGYNEQFF
NA,TRBV7-8,TRBD2,TRBJ2-4,TGTGCCAGCAGCCCCGGACTAGCGGGAGAGGCGGCCAAAAACATTCAGTACTTC,CASSPGLAGEAAKNIQYF
NA,TRBV5-4,NA,TRBJ2-6,TGTGCCAGCAGTTTTGGCCAATCTGGGGCCAACGTCCTGACTTTC,CASSFGQSGANVLTF
NA,TRBV28,NA,TRBJ2-7,TGTGCCAGCAGCCAACCTAATGACAGGCGGTACGAGCAGTACTTC,CASSQPNDRRYEQYF
NA,TRBV9,NA,TRBJ1-2,TGTGCCAGCAGCGTTTACGCAAGCCCAAACTATGGCTACACCTTC,CASSVYASPNYGYTF
NA,TRBV30,TRBD1,TRBJ1-5,TGTGCCTGGAGTTACGGAACAGGGGGTAATCAGCCCCAGCATTTT,CAWSYGTGGNQPQHF
NA,TRBV5-6,NA,TRBJ1-1,TGTGCCAGCAGCTTGGCCGGAGGGAATACTGAAGCTTTCTTT,CASSLAGGNTEAFF
NA,TRBV6-6,TRBD1,TRBJ2-3,TGTGCCAGCAGTTACCCAATGACAGGGTTGGACCGAAGGCAGTATTTT,CASSYPMTGLDRRQYF
once,TRBV7-9,TRBD1,TRBJ1-5,TGTGCCAGCAGCTTAGGACGGACAGGGGACTTAATTACCAATCAGCCCCAGCATTTT,CASSLGRTGDLITNQPQHF
NA,TRBV7-9,NA,TRBJ2-7,TGTGCCAGCAGCTCCACGACAGGTGGATTTTCCTACGAGCAGTACTTC,CASSSTTGGFSYEQYF
few,TRBV28,NA,TRBJ2-7,TGTGCCAGCAGCCTGGACAGCTACGAGCAGTACTTC,CASSLDSYEQYF
NA,TRBV6-5,NA,TRBJ1-1,TGTGCCAGCAGTTACTTCGGCAGGGGCACTGAAGCTTTCTTT,CASSYFGRGTEAFF
NA,TRBV27,NA,TRBJ1-1,TGTGCCAGCAGTTTATCATCAGAGAACACTGAAGCTTTCTTT,CASSLSSENTEAFF
NA,TRBV28,NA,TRBJ1-4,TGTGCCAGCAGTTTGCCCCGGGGGGAAAAACTGTTTTTT,CASSLPRGEKLFF
NA,TRBV4-2,TRBD2,TRBJ2-2,TGTGCCAGCAGCCAATATCTGAGCGGGGTCACCGGGGAGCTGTTTTTT,CASSQYLSGVTGELFF
few,TRBV4-1,NA,TRBJ1-2,TGCGCCAGCAGCCAAGGTACAGGCGTATTTAACTATGGCTACACCTTC,CASSQGTGVFNYGYTF
NA,TRBV30,TRBD2,TRBJ2-5,TGTGCCTGGAGTCCGGGAGCGGGGAGGATAGAGACCCAGTACTTC,CAWSPGAGRIETQYF
NA,TRBV2,TRBD1,TRBJ1-2,TGTGCCAGCAGTGAAGCGACCGGGGACAGTCTGACTAACTATGGCTACACCTTC,CASSEATGDSLTNYGYTF
NA,TRBV7-2,TRBD1,TRBJ1-2,TGTGCCAGCAGCTTAGTCGTCGGACAGGGTTCGGCTAACTATGGCTACACCTTC,CASSLVVGQGSANYGYTF
NA,TRBV6-1,NA,TRBJ2-7,TGTGCCAGCAGTGTACTCCGGGACATCTCCTACGAGCAGTACTTC,CASSVLRDISYEQYF
NA,TRBV6-5,TRBD2,TRBJ2-5,TGTGCCAGCAGTTACTCTGGCGGGAGTCGGGAGACCCAGTACTTC,CASSYSGGSRETQYF
NA,TRBV29-1,NA,TRBJ1-1,TGCAGCGTTGCTTTGGGCAATAAGGCTTTCTTT,CSVALGNKAFF
NA,TRBV13,TRBD1,TRBJ2-1,TGTGCCAGCAGCTTAGGGACAGGGGGCGGTGAGCAGTTCTTC,CASSLGTGGGEQFF
NA,TRBV2,NA,TRBJ2-3,TGTGCCAGCAGCTCCGGGTCCCTAATTTCTAGCACAGATACGCAGTATTTT,CASSSGSLISSTDTQYF
NA,TRBV6-4,NA,TRBJ2-3,TGTGCCAGCAGTGACTCTACGTCAAGCGGCGGGGCAGATACGCAGTATTTT,CASSDSTSSGGADTQYF
NA,TRBV7-9,NA,TRBJ1-1,TGTGCCAGCAGCTTCGAGGAGACTCCTAACACTGAAGCTTTCTTT,CASSFEETPNTEAFF
NA,TRBV5-4,TRBD2,TRBJ2-3,TGTGCCAGCAGCTCCCCCGACAGGACTAGCGGGGGGCGTATCGCAGATACGCAGTATTTT,CASSSPDRTSGGRIADTQYF
NA,TRBV7-2,NA,TRBJ1-6,TGTGCCAGCAGCTTAGCCTCGAATTCACCCCTCCACTTT,CASSLASNSPLHF
NA,TRBV6-4,NA,TRBJ1-3,TGTGCCAGCAGTGAAGTCCACGGGCAGGCGGGCTCTGGAAACACCATATATTTT,CASSEVHGQAGSGNTIYF
NA,TRBV5-1,NA,TRBJ1-5,TGCGCCAGCAGCTTAGGGGGTGGTCAGCCCCAGCATTTT,CASSLGGGQPQHF
few,TRBV11-1,TRBD1,TRBJ1-1,TGTGCCAGCAGCCCCCGACAGGGCAGGAACACTGAAGCTTTCTTT,CASSPRQGRNTEAFF
few,TRBV10-1,NA,TRBJ1-5,TGCGCCAGCAGCGAGCAGGGGTTTCAGCCCCAGCATTTT,CASSEQGFQPQHF
NA,TRBV6-1,NA,TRBJ2-3,TGTGCCAGCCGATCGGCGGGAATGGCAGATACGCAGTATTTT,CASRSAGMADTQYF
NA,TRBV6-1,NA,TRBJ1-4,TGTGCCAGCAGTGAGAAAACAACAGGGTCTTTTTGGGAAAAACTGTTTTTT,CASSEKTTGSFWEKLFF
once,TRBV7-8,TRBD1,TRBJ2-2,TGTGCCAGCAGCCCCAGGGACAGAAACACCGGGGAGCTGTTTTTT,CASSPRDRNTGELFF